Included here is one T cell receptor beta chain sequence, with context. Primers: 60 Vbeta forward and 13 Jbeta reverse. TCRdb's copy holds only in-frame clones and misses some; the assay was immunoSEQ multiplex PCR. This repertoire includes under 120,000 clones. V was pared by 0 bases and J by 5 bases, with 11 bases between. Germline V gene data show CDR1 as LGHNA and CDR2 as YSLEER. This CDR3 comprises 16 residues. The data belong to a study of cytomegalovirus exposure and HLA in healthy donors. Sequenced input: PBMCs. J is TRBJ1-6 and V is TRBV4-3, with D possibly TRBD1 on 5 matching bases. The TCR was taken from a man aged 45-65 years in good health and CMV-seronegative. The CDR3 spells CASSQDLGRDNSPLHF. The CDR3 DNA sequence: TGCGCCAGCAGCCAAGATCTGGGGCGTGATAATTCACCCCTCCACTTT.